The subject of this entry is one T cell receptor beta chain. The data stem from a study of shared clonotypes between healthy human individuals. Positive CCR7 selection of CD45RO-negative cells yielded the naive CD8 cells, and terminally differentiated effector memory CD45RA+ cells were excluded. Sequencing used immunoSEQ multiplex PCR; TCRdb keeps in-frame clones, though not all of them. The sample holds around 2,000,000 clones, approximately 94% seen once. CDR3 length: 16 residues. The V and J ends lost 5 bases and 3 bases, in that order; junction bases with no gene match: 9. Germline CDR1 reads SGHTS; CDR2 reads YDEGEE.

Sequences were obtained from naive CD8+ T cells from PBMCs. V gene TRBV5-8 combines with J gene TRBJ2-7; 12 positions match TRBD2. This receptor was obtained from a man aged 18 to 30 in good health. Some clones in this sample may be carry-over from other donors' samples. CDR3 DNA sequence: TGTGCCAGCAGTAGACTAGCGGGAGCAGGTTTCTACGAGCAGTACTTC. Translation gives CASSRLAGAGFYEQYF.